The 31 T cell receptor beta chains below all came from one sample that was sequenced in a study of blood T cell repertoires in COVID-19. Here immunoSEQ multiplex PCR was the method, and the copy in TCRdb shows in-frame clones only, minus some. This table has a few hundred thousand clones, 88% appearing once. The sample taken for sequencing was peripheral blood. The receptors were gathered from a man younger than 35 with active or convalescent COVID-19.

For this clone: At the DNA level, this CDR3 is encoded by other sequences in the same sample as well. V is TRBV2 and J is TRBJ2-6; D is unresolved. V gave up 5 bases and J gave up 0 bases, with 5 bases separating them. This CDR3 region has 14 residues. CDR1 and CDR2 (germline): SNHLY, FYNNEI. The CDR3 sequence is CASSPSSGANVLTF. CDR3 DNA sequence: TGTGCCAGCAGTCCCAGCTCTGGGGCCAACGTCCTGACTTTC.

The chain combines TRBV27 with TRBJ2-3; TRBD2 matches at 11 bases. This CDR3 spans 14 amino acids. The V and J ends lost 2 bases and 7 bases, in that order; junction bases with no gene match: 2. Germline CDR1 MNHEY, CDR2 SMNVEV (reference sequence). This chain's CDR3 is CASSLLAGGNTQYF. As DNA, the CDR3 is TGTGCCAGCAGTTTACTAGCGGGGGGCAATACGCAGTATTTT.

The V gene is TRBV2, the J gene TRBJ1-1; 7 bases match TRBD1. Per the germline V gene, CDR1 is SNHLY and CDR2 is FYNNEI. The CDR3 covers 13 residues. The V gene end was trimmed by 4 bases and the J gene end by 5 bases; junction bases not matched to a gene: 4. The DNA for the CDR3 is TGTGCCAGCAGTGTGCAGGGGGATACTGAAGCTTTCTTT. Translation gives CASSVQGDTEAFF.

Only one count was recorded for this clone. The chain is built from TRBV2 and TRBJ2-2; TRBD1 matches at 10 bases. The germline CDR1 and CDR2 sequences are SNHLY and FYNNEI. V shed 6 bases, J shed 1 base, and the junction held 2 bases outside the gene matches. The CDR3 length is 15 residues. As DNA, the CDR3 is TGTGCCAGCAGGGGGACAGGGGTGAACACCGGGGAGCTGTTTTTT. Translation gives CASRGTGVNTGELFF.

The CDR3: CASSLIRSPLHF. Here the CDR3 DNA reads TGTGCCAGCAGCTTAATCCGTTCACCCCTCCACTTT. This chain links TRBV11-2 with TRBJ1-6; unclear D gene. The ends were cut back, 2 bases at V and 9 bases at J, with 5 bases in the middle. CDR3 size: 12 residues. Germline V gene sequence: CDR1 SGHAT, CDR2 FQNNGV. The variable domain in full, with the rest retrieved from reference TRBV11-2 and TRBJ1-6, is EAGVAQSPRYKIIEKRQSVAFWCNPISGHATLYWYQQILGQGPKLLIQFQNNGVVDDSQLPKDRFSAERLKGVDSTLKIQPAKLEDSAVYLCASSLIRSPLHFGNGTRLTVT.

This chain connects TRBV6-4 to TRBJ1-4, with D perhaps TRBD1 (5 bases). Germline V lookup: CDR1 MRHNA, CDR2 SNTAGT. V was trimmed by 5 bases and J by 8 bases, leaving 12 bases between them. This CDR3 is built from 13 residues. Here the CDR3 reads CASSPGGGEKLFF. For the CDR3, the DNA is TGTGCCAGCAGTCCCGGGGGTGGAGAAAAACTGTTTTTT.

The gene calls are TRBV11-2 and TRBJ1-1, with D unclear. From germline, CDR1 is SGHAT and CDR2 FQNNGV. Trimming removed 1 base at V and 0 bases at J, with 9 bases between. The CDR3 has 15 amino acids. The CDR3 here is CASSLGWAMNTEAFF. DNA of the CDR3: TGTGCCAGCAGCTTAGGGTGGGCCATGAACACTGAAGCTTTCTTT.

This sequence joins TRBV5-1 and TRBJ2-7; a weak D match, TRBD2 (5 bases). V dropped 5 bases and J dropped 0 bases, with 9 bases sitting between them. The V gene's germline CDR1 is SGHRS and CDR2 YFSETQ. The CDR3 is 13 residues long. CDR3 amino acids: CASRGAVSYEQYF. Here the CDR3 DNA reads TGCGCCAGCAGAGGAGCGGTCTCCTACGAGCAGTACTTC.

CDR3 loop: CASSGTAAQPQHF. The DNA of the CDR3 is TGTGCCAGCAGCGGGACAGCGGCTCAGCCCCAGCATTTT. V is TRBV6-5 and J is TRBJ1-5, with 7 bases that match TRBD1. This CDR3 is built from 13 residues. The germline CDR1 and CDR2 sequences are MNHEY and SVGAGI. The junction had 5 bases not matched to a gene; V was cut back by 6 bases and J by 6 bases.

V and J are TRBV5-6 and TRBJ2-5, with D unresolved. V was shortened by 2 bases and J by 3 bases, with 2 bases between the two germline ends. The CDR3 loop spans 11 amino acids. Germline loops: CDR1 SGHDT, CDR2 YYEEEE. CDR3 in DNA: TGTGCCAGCAGCTTCAAAGAGACCCAGTACTTC. The encoded protein is CASSFKETQYF.

The chain is built from TRBV12-3 or TRBV12-4 and TRBJ2-7; D perhaps matches TRBD1 (5 bases). This CDR3 region has 12 residues. V was shortened by 5 bases and J by 5 bases, with 10 bases between the two germline ends. This CDR3 reads CASSQGGNEQYF. In DNA, the CDR3 is TGTGCCAGCAGTCAGGGTGGCAACGAGCAGTACTTC.

This sequence joins TRBV11-3 and TRBJ2-1; 15 bases fit TRBD2. The V segment lost 5 bases and the J segment 7 bases; nucleotides outside the gene matches: 6. Germline assignment: CDR1 SGHNT and CDR2 YENEEA. This CDR3 comprises 16 residues. CDR3: CASSLHGTSGGNEQFF. DNA of the CDR3: TGTGCCAGCAGCCTACACGGGACTAGCGGGGGGAATGAGCAGTTCTTC.

The chain links TRBV29-1 to TRBJ2-3; 11 positions agree with TRBD1. V lost 2 bases to trimming and J lost 1 base; unmatched junction nucleotides: 2. This CDR3 region has 15 residues. Germline CDR1 and CDR2: SQVTM and ANQGSEA. The CDR3 sequence is CSVERTGGRTDTQYF. CDR3 in DNA: TGCAGCGTTGAACGGACAGGGGGCCGCACAGATACGCAGTATTTT.

The CDR3 DNA reads TGTGCCAGCAGCCAAGCTCTTGGCTACACCTTC. Amino acids: CASSQALGYTF. The chain links TRBV3-1 (or the pseudogene TRBV3-2) to TRBJ1-2; D not certain. CDR1 and CDR2 from the germline V gene are LGHDT and YNNKEL (reference sequence). Trimming pared 1 base from V and 7 bases from J, leaving 4 bases between. CDR3 length: 11 residues.

In this sample, this clone turned up once. The CDR3 region has the DNA TGTGCCAGCAGTGAACCGTTTGGCAGTCGGAACACTGAAGCTTTCTTT. Translated: CASSEPFGSRNTEAFF. The chain couples TRBV2 to TRBJ1-1; no clear D. Germline V gene lookup returns CDR1 SNHLY and CDR2 FYNNEI. V lost 2 bases, J lost 1 base, and 14 bases lay in between. This CDR3 is built from 16 residues.

This clone was counted a few times. The chain is built from TRBV3-1 (or the pseudogene TRBV3-2) and TRBJ1-1, with D perhaps TRBD1 (6 bases). The V end was cut by 3 bases, the J end by 4 bases, with 15 bases between. The CDR3 is made up of 15 amino acids. CDR1 LGHDT and CDR2 YNNKEL come from the germline V gene (reference sequence). CDR3 in amino acids: CASSHGGTRGTEAFF. The CDR3 DNA reads as TGTGCCAGCAGCCACGGGGGGACCAGGGGCACTGAAGCTTTCTTT.

The rearrangement joins TRBV4-2 to TRBJ2-3, with D possibly TRBD1 on 7 matching bases. The ends were cut back, 3 bases at V and 12 bases at J, with 19 bases in the middle. The CDR3 runs to 14 residues. Per germline, CDR1 LGHNA and CDR2 YNFKEQ. The CDR3 reads CASSHTKGAGNQYF. The CDR3 bases are TGTGCCAGCAGCCACACGAAGGGGGCGGGGAACCAGTATTTT.

The chain couples TRBV13 to TRBJ2-7, with no clear D. This CDR3 has 13 amino acids. The germline gives CDR1 PRHDT, CDR2 FYEKMQ (reference sequence). The V and J ends lost 5 bases and 5 bases respectively, with 13 bases between them. CDR3 region: CASSPTSADEQYF. The DNA for the CDR3 is TGTGCCAGCAGCCCCACTTCCGCCGACGAGCAGTACTTC.

This clone was seen a handful of times. The V call is TRBV5-6, the J call TRBJ1-2, with no clear D. This CDR3 is 16 amino acids long. Germline V gives CDR1 SGHDT, CDR2 YYEEEE. Trimming took 3 bases from V and 3 from J, leaving 18 bases between them. CDR3 DNA: TGTGCCAGCAGCTCCGAGGTTGCCGACGGGGACTATGGCTACACCTTC. Its translation: CASSSEVADGDYGYTF.

This clone was counted a single time. The V gene is TRBV5-1, the J gene TRBJ2-3, with 7 bases that match TRBD2. V dropped 1 base and J dropped 2; count of bases not matched to a gene: 7. The CDR3 sequence is 16 residues long. Germline CDR1 reads SGHRS; CDR2 reads YFSETQ. The CDR3 region is CASSLTASGDTDTQYF. DNA for the CDR3: TGCGCCAGCAGCTTGACGGCTAGCGGTGACACAGATACGCAGTATTTT.

This chain uses TRBV28 with TRBJ2-7; 7 bases are a match to TRBD1. The V gene end was trimmed by 5 bases and the J gene end by 2 bases; junction bases not matched to a gene: 6. Germline CDR1 MDHEN, CDR2 SYDVKM. The CDR3 has 14 residues. CDR3 residues: CASSGRDSTYEQYF. The CDR3 nucleotides are TGTGCCAGCAGTGGCCGGGACAGCACCTACGAGCAGTACTTC. The complete variable domain, with remaining parts taken from reference TRBV28 and TRBJ2-7, reads DVKVTQSSRYLVKRTGEKVFLECVQDMDHENMFWYRQDPGLGLRLIYFSYDVKMKEKGDIPEGYSVSREKKERFSLILESASTNQTSMYLCASSGRDSTYEQYFGPGTRLTVT.

This rearrangement joins TRBV7-3 to TRBJ2-5; no clear D. CDR1 and CDR2 from the germline V gene are SGHTA and FQGTGA. Between the trimmed V and J ends, which lost 0 bases and 2 bases, there was a span of 10 bases. This CDR3 comprises 15 residues. CDR3: CASSLTPGRQETQYF. The CDR3 DNA sequence: TGTGCCAGCAGCTTAACTCCAGGCCGACAAGAGACCCAGTACTTC.

The chain has TRBV3-1 (or the pseudogene TRBV3-2) and TRBJ1-3, with 7 bases lining up with TRBD1. Trimming removed 0 bases from V and 0 bases from J; junction bases left unmatched: 8. Germline V gene lookup returns CDR1 LGHDT and CDR2 YNNKEL (reference sequence). The CDR3 runs to 18 residues. The CDR3, as DNA: TGTGCCAGCAGCCAAGACGACAGGGCACAATTCTCTGGAAACACCATATATTTT. This translates into CASSQDDRAQFSGNTIYF.

This clone was seen once. This chain joins TRBV27 and TRBJ2-2; TRBD2 matches at 10 bases. CDR1 and CDR2 (germline): MNHEY, SMNVEV (reference sequence). Trimming at V came to 3 bases and at J to 5 bases, leaving 3 bases not matched to a gene. This CDR3 contains 15 residues. In DNA, the CDR3 is TGTGCCAGCAGTTTCCCTAGCGGGGGTACCGGGGAGCTGTTTTTT. Its protein product is CASSFPSGGTGELFF.

The gene calls are TRBV19 and TRBJ1-2; D is possibly TRBD1 (5 bases). The germline V gene encodes CDR1 LNHDA and CDR2 SQIVND (reference sequence). The V end was cut by 9 bases, the J end by 0 bases, with 17 bases between. CDR3 size: 15 residues. The CDR3 sequence: CASQGAGAANYGYTF. Written as DNA, the CDR3 is TGTGCCAGCCAAGGGGCGGGAGCGGCTAACTATGGCTACACCTTC.

This clone is a singleton in its sample. The V call is TRBV18, the J call TRBJ1-6, with D perhaps matching TRBD1 (5 bases). This CDR3 region has 17 residues. V lost 0 bases and J lost 4, with 13 bases in between. The germline V gene has CDR1 KGHSH and CDR2 LQKENI. DNA of the CDR3: TGTGCCAGCTCACCACCGGGGCAGAGACAATATAATTCACCCCTCCACTTT. This sequence encodes CASSPPGQRQYNSPLHF.

The chain employs TRBV18 and TRBJ2-3; TRBD2 matches 10 bases. The V gene's germline CDR1 is KGHSH and CDR2 LQKENI. The V gene end was trimmed by 2 bases and the J gene end by 4 bases; junction bases not matched to a gene: 6. The CDR3 covers 16 residues. The CDR3 here is CASSPSLAGASDTQYF. CDR3 in DNA: TGTGCCAGCTCACCAAGCCTAGCGGGGGCCTCAGATACGCAGTATTTT.

The chain combines TRBV2 with TRBJ2-1; D gene ambiguous. This CDR3 is built from 14 residues. Germline-derived CDR1 and CDR2 are SNHLY and FYNNEI. The V end lost 6 bases, the J end lost 1 base, and 10 bases lay between the germline ends. The CDR3 DNA sequence: TGTGCCAGCAGGGTCTCCCGGTCCTACAATGAGCAGTTCTTC. This translates into CASRVSRSYNEQFF.

This chain uses TRBV5-1 with TRBJ2-5, with D perhaps TRBD2 (7 bases). Germline V gives CDR1 SGHRS, CDR2 YFSETQ. V gave up 0 bases and J gave up 5 bases, with 11 bases separating them. The CDR3 length is 14 residues. As DNA, the CDR3 is TGCGCCAGCAGCTTGGGGGGGGGCCTGGAGACCCAGTACTTC. It encodes CASSLGGGLETQYF.

This rearrangement joins TRBV7-9 to TRBJ2-2; 10 nucleotides match TRBD1. The CDR3 runs to 18 residues. The J segment lost 2 bases and the V segment lost 5 bases, leaving 11 bases of the junction unmatched. Germline-derived CDR1 and CDR2 are SEHNR and FQNEAQ (reference sequence). DNA for the CDR3: TGTGCCAGCAGCACCCCGTCCGGGACAGGGGTAAACACCGGGGAGCTGTTTTTT. Its protein product is CASSTPSGTGVNTGELFF.

The V call is TRBV6-2 or TRBV6-3, the J call TRBJ1-2, with a weak D call TRBD1 (6 bases). Germline CDR1 reads MNHEY; CDR2 reads SVGEGT. Trimming took off 5 bases at V and 4 bases at J, with 11 bases between the two ends. The CDR3 length is 13 residues. DNA of the CDR3: TGTGCCAGCAGTGATCCACAGGGCTATGGCTACACCTTC. Its translation: CASSDPQGYGYTF.